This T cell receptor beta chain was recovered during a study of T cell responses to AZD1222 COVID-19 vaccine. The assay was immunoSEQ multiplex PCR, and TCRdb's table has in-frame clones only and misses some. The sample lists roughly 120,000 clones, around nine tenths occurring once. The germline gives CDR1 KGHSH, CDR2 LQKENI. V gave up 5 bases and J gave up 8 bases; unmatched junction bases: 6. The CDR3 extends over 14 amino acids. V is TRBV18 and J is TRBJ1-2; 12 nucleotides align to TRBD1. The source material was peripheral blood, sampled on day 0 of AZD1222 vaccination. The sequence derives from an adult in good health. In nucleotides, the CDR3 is TGTGCCAGCTCAGCGGGACAGGGGGCAGAAGGCTACACCTTC. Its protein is CASSAGQGAEGYTF.